The 15 T cell receptor beta chains below were found in one sample sequenced in a study of cytomegalovirus exposure and HLA in healthy donors. The PCR ran on 60 Vbeta and 13 Jbeta primers. Generated by immunoSEQ multiplex PCR, the TCRdb table keeps only in-frame clones and is missing some. The sample has around 70,000 clones; the top ten hold 3.8%. Specimen: PBMCs. These receptors came from a female donor in good health and CMV-seropositive.

The chain carries TRBV5-1 and TRBJ2-1, with a possible D match to TRBD2 (6 bases). V lost 0 bases and J 8 bases, leaving 12 bases between the germline ends. The length of the CDR3 is 14 residues. Germline V gene lookup returns CDR1 SGHRS and CDR2 YFSETQ. The CDR3 is CASSLVLAGHEQFF. The CDR3 DNA is TGCGCCAGCAGCTTGGTACTAGCTGGGCATGAGCAGTTCTTC.

The V gene is TRBV19, the J gene TRBJ1-2, with D unclear. CDR1 and CDR2 (germline): LNHDA, SQIVND (reference sequence). The length of the CDR3 is 16 residues. The V and J ends lost 5 bases and 6 bases respectively, with 22 bases between them. CDR3 nucleotides: TGTGCCAGTAGTCCCAGCGGAGGGCCGGGCGGGAATGGCTACACCTTC. Translated: CASSPSGGPGGNGYTF.

The chain couples TRBV6-5 to TRBJ1-1, with 7 nucleotides matching TRBD1. The CDR3 spans 13 residues. Germline V gene lookup returns CDR1 MNHEY and CDR2 SVGAGI. V trimming: 5 bases; J trimming: 6 bases; junction bases outside the gene matches: 6. In DNA, the CDR3 is TGTGCCAGCAGTCGAGGGGGCATCGCTGAAGCTTTCTTT. Translating it yields CASSRGGIAEAFF.

This chain uses TRBV19 with TRBJ2-2; 10 nucleotides line up with TRBD2. Unmatched junction bases numbered 6, after V lost 6 bases and J lost 5 bases. CDR3 length: 15 residues. CDR1 LNHDA and CDR2 SQIVND come from the germline V gene (reference sequence). The chain's CDR3 is CASRSSGRWTGELFF. In DNA, the CDR3 is TGTGCCAGTAGATCTAGCGGGAGATGGACCGGGGAGCTGTTTTTT.

V usage is TRBV6-5 and J usage is TRBJ2-5; D gene uncertain. V shed 6 bases and J shed 1 base, with 6 bases lying between them. Germline values: CDR1 MNHEY, CDR2 SVGAGI. The length of the CDR3 is 12 residues. CDR3 protein: CASRAFQETQYF. The CDR3 DNA is TGTGCCAGCAGGGCTTTCCAAGAGACCCAGTACTTC.

The chain carries TRBV7-8 and TRBJ1-6; D ambiguous. Trimming left V 3 bases short and J 8 bases short, with 5 bases between. The CDR3 length is 12 residues. Germline lookup yields CDR1 SGHVS and CDR2 FQNEAQ. CDR3: CASSFSDSPLHF. CDR3 nucleotide sequence: TGTGCCAGCAGCTTCAGCGATTCACCCCTCCACTTT.

V is TRBV9 and J is TRBJ1-4; tentatively, D is TRBD1 (6 bases). Per germline, CDR1 SGDLS and CDR2 YYNGEE. The V end was cut by 0 bases, the J end by 5 bases, with 11 bases between. The CDR3 runs 15 residues. The CDR3 coding sequence is TGTGCCAGCAGCGTAGTGGGGACATCGAATGAAAAACTGTTTTTT. It specifies CASSVVGTSNEKLFF.

This chain connects TRBV28 to TRBJ1-5; TRBD1 is a possible D gene (6 bases). The CDR3 loop spans 15 amino acids. V was cut by 5 bases and J by 4 bases, with 15 bases left in between. Looked up from germline, CDR1 is MDHEN and CDR2 is SYDVKM. The CDR3 nucleotides read TGTGCCAGCAGTCCCACAGGGCTCGGGAATCAGCCCCAGCATTTT. Translation gives CASSPTGLGNQPQHF.

The gene calls are TRBV6-5 and TRBJ2-7; D is perhaps TRBD2 (6 bases). CDR3 length equals 11 residues. CDR1 MNHEY and CDR2 SVGAGI come from the germline V gene. Trimming removed 5 bases at V and 6 bases at J, with 8 bases between. This CDR3 is CASSMGGEQYF. The CDR3 coding sequence is TGTGCCAGCAGTATGGGGGGCGAGCAGTACTTC.

This chain joins TRBV18 and TRBJ2-7; a possible D gene is TRBD2 (6 bases). The CDR3 extends over 13 amino acids. Per germline, CDR1 KGHSH and CDR2 LQKENI. V was clipped by 5 bases and J by 4 bases, with 12 bases between them. The CDR3 loop reads CASSTAGHYEQYF. Here the CDR3 DNA reads TGTGCCAGCTCAACAGCGGGTCATTACGAGCAGTACTTC.

V gene TRBV28 combines with J gene TRBJ2-7, with a possible D match to TRBD2 (6 bases). Germline assignment: CDR1 MDHEN and CDR2 SYDVKM. With 6 bases removed from V and 4 bases from J, the gap between germline ends came to 16 bases. The CDR3 length is 14 residues. The CDR3 sequence: CASRKTGGSYEQYF. The CDR3 coding sequence is TGTGCCAGCAGAAAAACTGGGGGGTCGTACGAGCAGTACTTC. Combining the CDR3 with reference TRBV28 and TRBJ2-7 gives the whole variable domain DVKVTQSSRYLVKRTGEKVFLECVQDMDHENMFWYRQDPGLGLRLIYFSYDVKMKEKGDIPEGYSVSREKKERFSLILESASTNQTSMYLCASRKTGGSYEQYFGPGTRLTVT.

The gene calls are TRBV28 and TRBJ2-1, with D possibly matching TRBD2 (6 bases). The CDR3 sequence is 14 residues long. Germline CDR1 reads MDHEN; CDR2 reads SYDVKM. V gave up 5 bases and J gave up 14 bases, with 22 bases separating them. The CDR3 DNA reads TGTGCCAGCAGTGCCCCTCTACTAGCCGCTAAAGAGTTCTTC. It is translated as CASSAPLLAAKEFF.

This sequence joins TRBV6-5 and TRBJ1-3; TRBD1 aligns across 9 bases. The length of the CDR3 is 15 residues. Per germline, CDR1 MNHEY and CDR2 SVGAGI. V gave up 3 bases and J gave up 4 bases; unmatched junction bases: 4. CDR3 protein: CASSYDRGSGNTIYF. For the CDR3, the DNA is TGTGCCAGCAGTTATGACAGGGGGTCCGGAAACACCATATATTTT.

CDR3 sequence (DNA): TGTGCCAGCAGCCAAGATAGCGGGGGGGTGAACGAGCAGTACTTC. Its translation: CASSQDSGGVNEQYF. The rearrangement uses TRBV4-2 and TRBJ2-7; 11 nucleotides match TRBD2. CDR1 is LGHNA and CDR2 is YNFKEQ in the germline V gene. Trimming cost V 0 bases and J 5 bases; bases outside gene matches: 3. The CDR3 is 15 residues long.

V is TRBV5-6 and J is TRBJ2-1; D might be TRBD2 (5 bases). CDR1 and CDR2 (germline): SGHDT, YYEEEE. The CDR3 is 16 residues long. V was shortened by 4 bases and J by 0 bases, with 14 bases between the two germline ends. CDR3 in DNA: TGTGCCAGCAGCCTTTTGTCGGGAAGCTCCTACAATGAGCAGTTCTTC. Protein product: CASSLLSGSSYNEQFF.